A single T cell receptor (beta chain) is shown here with its context. Its cognate antigen is unknown. The data are from a study of cytomegalovirus exposure and HLA in healthy donors. Regarding the study as a whole: Indistinguishable V segments such as TRBV6-2 and TRBV6-3 were excluded. A prior analysis recorded that most TCR beta V segments were productive about 90% or about 30% of the time.

Trimming took off 0 bases at V and 7 bases at J, with 7 bases between the two ends. Looked up from germline, CDR1 is MRHNA and CDR2 is SNTAGT. This CDR3 has 13 residues. Primers included in the PCR were 60 Vbeta and 13 Jbeta primers. Some clones are missing from TCRdb's copy, which holds only in-frame ones; the method was immunoSEQ multiplex PCR. This sample has about 130,000 clones; 70% to 85% occur once, and the top ten carry roughly 1.5%. The sequence was collected from a female donor in good health and CMV-seronegative. This chain joins TRBV6-4 and TRBJ2-1, with a weak D call TRBD2 (5 bases). Material: PBMCs. The CDR3 coding sequence is TGTGCCAGCAGTGACTCGAGGGTAAATGAGCAGTTCTTC. Translation gives CASSDSRVNEQFF.